Each of the 22 T cell receptor beta chains below was sequenced from the same sample in a study of blood T cell repertoires in COVID-19. Sequenced by immunoSEQ multiplex PCR; TCRdb stores in-frame clones only, minus some. In the table there are tens of thousands of clones, less than 85% of which are singletons. The specimen was peripheral blood. Every receptor here comes from a human donor in a cohort sampled during active COVID-19.

This clone was detected once. The chain couples TRBV13 to TRBJ2-7, with 14 bases matching TRBD2. The CDR3 spans 14 residues. Germline CDR1 is PRHDT and CDR2 is FYEKMQ (reference sequence). The V and J ends lost 4 bases and 6 bases, in that order; junction bases with no gene match: 2. This chain's CDR3 is CASSSGTSGSEQYF. The CDR3 DNA reads TGTGCCAGCAGCTCGGGGACTAGCGGGAGCGAGCAGTACTTC.

This rearrangement joins TRBV2 to TRBJ2-7; 8 bases are a match to TRBD1. The germline CDR1 and CDR2 sequences are SNHLY and FYNNEI. The V and J ends lost 5 bases and 0 bases, in that order; junction bases with no gene match: 3. This CDR3 is built from 14 residues. The DNA of the CDR3 is TGTGCCAGCAGTCCAACAGGGGGCTCCTACGAGCAGTACTTC. This gives the protein CASSPTGGSYEQYF.

The gene calls are TRBV3-1 (or the pseudogene TRBV3-2) and TRBJ1-2; no clear D. Germline V gene lookup returns CDR1 LGHDT and CDR2 YNNKEL (reference sequence). CDR3 size: 14 residues. Between the trimmed V and J ends, which lost 2 bases and 8 bases, there was a span of 15 bases. Written as DNA, the CDR3 is TGTGCCAGCAGCCAACTGGAGATGGCGAGGGGCTACACCTTC. Its translation: CASSQLEMARGYTF.

In its sample, this clone was seen a few times. This sequence joins TRBV19 and TRBJ2-2, with no clear D. Germline CDR1 reads LNHDA; CDR2 reads SQIVND (reference sequence). The CDR3 is made up of 13 amino acids. The V gene lost 4 bases and the J gene lost 6 bases, with 9 bases spanning the gap. The CDR3 DNA sequence: TGTGCCAGTAGTACAACAGTACCCGGGGAGCTGTTTTTT. It translates to CASSTTVPGELFF. Combining the CDR3 with reference TRBV19 and TRBJ2-2 gives the whole variable domain DGGITQSPKYLFRKEGQNVTLSCEQNLNHDAMYWYRQDPGQGLRLIYYSQIVNDFQKGDIAEGYSVSREKKESFPLTVTSAQKNPTAFYLCASSTTVPGELFFGEGSRLTVL.

The CDR3 sequence: CASSYADRGIYGYTF. The DNA for the CDR3 is TGTGCCAGCAGTTACGCCGACAGGGGGATCTATGGCTACACCTTC. V and J are TRBV6-6 and TRBJ1-2, with 9 bases fitting TRBD1. This CDR3 is 15 amino acids long. V shed 2 bases, J shed 4 bases, and the junction held 5 bases outside the gene matches. Germline values: CDR1 MNHNY, CDR2 SVGAGI (reference sequence).

The genes are TRBV6-2 or TRBV6-3 and TRBJ2-1, with a tentative D call TRBD2 (6 bases). Germline V gene lookup returns CDR1 MNHEY and CDR2 SVGEGT. V lost 4 bases and J 4 bases, leaving 11 bases between the germline ends. This CDR3 has 14 residues. The CDR3 DNA follows: TGTGCCAGCAGTTCCGGACTAATATACAATGAGCAGTTCTTC. Its translation is CASSSGLIYNEQFF.

The chain joins TRBV3-1 (or the pseudogene TRBV3-2) to TRBJ1-2; 8 bases line up with TRBD1. The J segment lost 4 bases and the V segment lost 0 bases, leaving 4 bases of the junction unmatched. The CDR3 runs 15 residues. Germline V gene data show CDR1 as LGHDT and CDR2 as YNNKEL (reference sequence). CDR3 DNA sequence: TGTGCCAGCAGCCAAGACAGGGGGCTCAGCTATGGCTACACCTTC. Translating gives CASSQDRGLSYGYTF.

V gene TRBV5-6 combines with J gene TRBJ2-1; D remains ambiguous. Trimming removed 1 base from V and 8 bases from J, with 4 bases in between. The CDR3 contains 11 residues. The V gene's germline CDR1 is SGHDT and CDR2 YYEEEE. The CDR3 loop reads CASSLSDEQFF. DNA for the CDR3: TGTGCCAGCAGCTTGAGCGATGAGCAGTTCTTC.

The J gene is TRBJ1-6, the V gene TRBV7-2; no definite D call. Trimming took off 0 bases at V and 10 bases at J, with 7 bases between the two ends. The CDR3 extends over 13 amino acids. CDR1 and CDR2 (germline): SGHTA, FQGNSA. The CDR3 here is CASSLAGRSPLHF. CDR3 nucleotide sequence: TGTGCCAGCAGCTTAGCGGGGAGATCACCCCTCCACTTT. The whole variable domain, filled in from reference TRBV7-2 and TRBJ1-6, reads GAGVSQSPSNKVTEKGKDVELRCDPISGHTALYWYRQSLGQGLEFLIYFQGNSAPDKSGLPSDRFSAERTGGSVSTLTIQRTQQEDSAVYLCASSLAGRSPLHFGNGTRLTVT.

This chain links TRBV7-9 with TRBJ2-1, with 9 bases that match TRBD1. The J segment lost 3 bases and the V segment lost 5 bases, leaving 2 bases of the junction unmatched. The CDR3 is 14 residues long. CDR1 SEHNR and CDR2 FQNEAQ come from the germline V gene (reference sequence). The CDR3 nucleotides are TGTGCCAGCAGCCAGGGACAGGGCTACAATGAGCAGTTCTTC. Its translation: CASSQGQGYNEQFF.

As DNA, the CDR3 is TGTGCCAGCAGCGTTACAGGGGATCCTTATAATTCACCCCTCCACTTT. Translating it yields CASSVTGDPYNSPLHF. V gene TRBV7-9 combines with J gene TRBJ1-6; the match to TRBD1 covers 7 bases. The CDR3 runs 16 residues. Unmatched junction bases numbered 8, after V lost 5 bases and J lost 4 bases. Germline V gives CDR1 SEHNR, CDR2 FQNEAQ (reference sequence).

This clone occurred a few times. This chain connects TRBV24-1 to TRBJ2-1; 8 bases are shared with TRBD1. The CDR3 totals 16 residues. Per the germline V gene, CDR1 is KGHDR and CDR2 is SFDVKD. Germline trimming cut 3 bases from V and 0 bases from J; bases unmatched to any gene: 3. The CDR3 region is CATSDDRGSSYNEQFF. The CDR3, as DNA: TGTGCCACCAGTGATGACAGGGGCAGCTCCTACAATGAGCAGTTCTTC.

The chain is built from TRBV28 and TRBJ2-7, with 10 bases matching TRBD2. In germline, CDR1 is MDHEN, CDR2 SYDVKM. V lost 7 bases to trimming and J lost 0 bases; unmatched junction nucleotides: 9. This CDR3 comprises 16 residues. As DNA, the CDR3 is TGTGCCAGCAACTCCCCCTCTAGCGGGAGCTCCTACGAGCAGTACTTC. Protein: CASNSPSSGSSYEQYF.

The genes are TRBV28 and TRBJ2-1; TRBD1 aligns across 8 bases. The CDR3 has 16 residues. Germline CDR1 and CDR2: MDHEN and SYDVKM. V was clipped by 7 bases and J by 9 bases; unmatched bases: 17. This chain's CDR3 is CASIRAPDRAVGEQFF. DNA for the CDR3: TGTGCCAGCATCCGCGCCCCGGACAGGGCCGTGGGTGAGCAGTTCTTC.

The chain recombines TRBV10-2 with TRBJ1-5, with D maybe TRBD1 (5 bases). V gave up 6 bases and J gave up 5 bases, with 14 bases separating them. Per germline, CDR1 WSHSY and CDR2 SAAADI. The CDR3 totals 14 residues. The CDR3 DNA is TGCGCCAGCAGCCTCGGGAGAGGGGATCAGCCCCAGCATTTT. This translates into CASSLGRGDQPQHF.

The CDR3 loop reads CATSTQTGNNSPLHF. The CDR3, as DNA: TGTGCCACCAGCACTCAGACAGGGAATAATTCACCCCTCCACTTT. The chain uses TRBV15 and TRBJ1-6; 7 bases fit TRBD1. This CDR3 is 15 amino acids long. V lost 4 bases to trimming and J lost 5 bases; unmatched junction nucleotides: 5. Germline values: CDR1 LNHNV, CDR2 YYDKDF (reference sequence).

The rearrangement joins TRBV5-1 to TRBJ2-7; a weak D match, TRBD2 (7 bases). V lost 3 bases and J lost 4, with 17 bases in between. This CDR3 contains 15 residues. CDR1 SGHRS and CDR2 YFSETQ come from the germline V gene. The CDR3 loop reads CASSSLGGASYEQYF. The CDR3 coding sequence is TGCGCCAGCAGCTCCCTAGGGGGGGCGTCTTACGAGCAGTACTTC.

The rearrangement joins TRBV28 to TRBJ1-4; 7 bases match TRBD1. Germline V CDR1 and CDR2: MDHEN, SYDVKM. Unmatched junction bases numbered 7, after V lost 11 bases and J lost 4 bases. The CDR3 totals 13 residues. CDR3 bases: TGTGCCGTTCCCGGGACAGATAATGAAAAACTGTTTTTT. It is translated as CAVPGTDNEKLFF.

The DNA for the CDR3 is TGTGCCAGCAGCCCAACTAGACAGGTTAATGAAAAACTGTTTTTT. Its protein is CASSPTRQVNEKLFF. V usage is TRBV7-2 and J usage is TRBJ1-4, with D possibly being TRBD1 (6 bases). Trimming took 5 bases from V and 4 from J, leaving 14 bases between them. The CDR3 contains 15 residues. Per germline, CDR1 SGHTA and CDR2 FQGNSA.

This chain joins TRBV28 and TRBJ2-6; no reliable D call. CDR3 size: 16 residues. Looked up from germline, CDR1 is MDHEN and CDR2 is SYDVKM. V lost 6 bases to trimming and J lost 0 bases, with 12 bases between them. CDR3 loop: CASRTGTNSGANVLTF. CDR3 sequence (DNA): TGTGCCAGCAGGACTGGTACTAACTCTGGGGCCAACGTCCTGACTTTC.

This chain links TRBV7-9 with TRBJ2-1, with 7 bases lining up with TRBD1. The ends lost 6 bases at V and 4 bases at J; junction bases unmatched: 6. The CDR3 has 14 amino acids. Germline loops: CDR1 SEHNR, CDR2 FQNEAQ (reference sequence). The CDR3 here is CASSEGQEYNEQFF. The CDR3 nucleotides read TGTGCCAGCAGTGAAGGACAGGAATACAATGAGCAGTTCTTC.

CDR3 in amino acids: CASSQDQRYGEKLFF. The CDR3 nucleotides read TGTGCCAGCAGCCAAGATCAGAGGTATGGTGAAAAACTGTTTTTT. The J gene is TRBJ1-4, the V gene TRBV3-1 (or the pseudogene TRBV3-2); no reliable D call. CDR1 LGHDT and CDR2 YNNKEL come from the germline V gene (reference sequence). V was shortened by 0 bases and J by 7 bases, with 12 bases between the two germline ends. This CDR3 has 15 amino acids.